This T cell receptor beta chain was documented in a study of identical twins. Germline V lookup: CDR1 MDHEN, CDR2 SYDVKM. The CDR3 is made up of 17 amino acids. V shed 5 bases and J 0 bases; nucleotides not matched to a gene: 5. In regard to this clonotype: The antigen remains undetermined.

Study-wide findings and caveats: Insertion counts were lower in abundant cord blood beta clonotypes, a trend that memory repertoires did not show. Weaker excess twin sharing was seen among beta out-of-frame sequences.

TCRdb reprocessed the 5' RACE reads with MiXCR, giving one entry per CDR3 protein. This table holds 700,000 or so distinct CDR3 sequences, 8.5% to 9.5% found once. The same data also went into a second study, on yellow fever vaccine responses in identical twins. As that report states: In identical twins, vaccine T cell responses appeared partly shared and partly individual.

The clonotype originates from a woman under 30 in good health. The specimen sequenced was PBMCs. This chain uses TRBV28 with TRBJ2-3; 13 bases map to TRBD2. CDR3 loop: CASSRLAGGISTDTQYF. The CDR3 coding sequence is TGTGCCAGCAGTCGACTAGCGGGAGGCATTAGCACAGATACGCAGTATTTT.